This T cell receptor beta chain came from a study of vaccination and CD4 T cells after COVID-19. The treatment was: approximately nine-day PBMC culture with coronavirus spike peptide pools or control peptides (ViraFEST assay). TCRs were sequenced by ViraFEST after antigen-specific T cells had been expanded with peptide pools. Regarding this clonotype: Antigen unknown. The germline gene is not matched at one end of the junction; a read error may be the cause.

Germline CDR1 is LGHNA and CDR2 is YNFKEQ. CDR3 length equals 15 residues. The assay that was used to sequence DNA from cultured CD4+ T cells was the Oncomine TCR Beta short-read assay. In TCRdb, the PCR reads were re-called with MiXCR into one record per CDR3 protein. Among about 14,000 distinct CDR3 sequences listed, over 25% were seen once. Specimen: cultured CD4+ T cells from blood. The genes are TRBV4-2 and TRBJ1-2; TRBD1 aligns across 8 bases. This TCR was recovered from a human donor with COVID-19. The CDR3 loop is CASSREGQGNYGYTF. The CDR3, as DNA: TGTGCCAGTAGCCGAGAAGGACAGGGCAACTATGGCTACACCTTC.